Below are 29 T cell receptor beta chains sequenced from a single sample in a study of OX40 agonist ivuxolimab in advanced cancers. TCRdb keeps only in-frame clones here, not all; method: immunoSEQ multiplex PCR. Here the sample spans 65,000 to 85,000 clones, about 92% being singletons. The material was CD4+ or CD8+ T cells sorted from blood, obtained in a trial of the OX40 agonist ivuxolimab. The receptors stem from an adult with an advanced solid tumor such as melanoma, head and neck, liver or kidney cancer.

This clone was observed once. This rearrangement joins TRBV6-6 to TRBJ2-2; D not certain. With 7 bases removed from V and 4 bases from J, the gap between germline ends came to 19 bases. This CDR3 is built from 16 residues. Germline lookup yields CDR1 MNHNY and CDR2 SVGAGI (reference sequence). This CDR3 is CASTGSVPSLTGELFF. The CDR3, as DNA: TGTGCCAGCACCGGGTCCGTCCCCTCGCTCACCGGGGAGCTGTTTTTT.

V usage is TRBV2 and J usage is TRBJ1-2; D possibly corresponds to TRBD1 (6 bases). Germline V CDR1 and CDR2: SNHLY, FYNNEI. This CDR3 is built from 14 residues. V lost 0 bases to trimming and J lost 7 bases, with 12 bases between them. CDR3: CASSEAGGLGGYTF. CDR3 sequence (DNA): TGTGCCAGCAGTGAAGCAGGGGGGCTTGGTGGCTACACCTTC. Together with reference TRBV2 and TRBJ1-2, the CDR3 gives the full variable domain: EPEVTQTPSHQVTQMGQEVILRCVPISNHLYFYWYRQILGQKVEFLVSFYNNEISEKSEIFDDQFSVERPDGSNFTLKIRSTKLEDSAMYFCASSEAGGLGGYTFGSGTRLTVV.

This chain uses TRBV2 with TRBJ1-1; D unclear. This CDR3 spans 14 amino acids. Trimming pared 5 bases from V and 4 bases from J, leaving 14 bases between. Germline assignment: CDR1 SNHLY and CDR2 FYNNEI. The CDR3 coding sequence is TGTGCCAGCAGTAAAACAATCGTGGGCACTGAAGCTTTCTTT. Its translation is CASSKTIVGTEAFF.

In DNA form, the CDR3 reads TGTGCCAGCAGTTACTTGGCGGGAGGAAACTACGAGCAGTACTTC. As protein: CASSYLAGGNYEQYF. The chain joins TRBV6-5 to TRBJ2-7; TRBD2 matches at 8 bases. This CDR3 comprises 15 residues. V dropped 1 base and J dropped 3; count of bases not matched to a gene: 5. The germline V gene has CDR1 MNHEY and CDR2 SVGAGI.

The chain uses TRBV28 and TRBJ1-5; the D is unclear. V shed 1 base and J shed 4 bases, with 11 bases lying between them. Germline assignment: CDR1 MDHEN and CDR2 SYDVKM. This CDR3 is 15 amino acids long. The CDR3 DNA reads TGTGCCAGCAGTTTATCCATGTCTGGGAATCAGCCCCAGCATTTT. It specifies CASSLSMSGNQPQHF.

The rearrangement links TRBV19 to TRBJ1-1; possible D gene TRBD1, 5 bases. The CDR3 extends over 13 amino acids. V lost 6 bases and J lost 6, with 14 bases in between. CDR1 and CDR2 from the germline V gene are LNHDA and SQIVND (reference sequence). The chain's CDR3 is CASRPDWGAEAFF. CDR3 DNA: TGTGCCAGTAGACCGGATTGGGGCGCTGAAGCTTTCTTT.

V is TRBV5-1 and J is TRBJ2-1, with D hard to call. Germline loops: CDR1 SGHRS, CDR2 YFSETQ. Trimming stripped 0 bases from V and 2 bases from J, with 12 bases between. This CDR3 spans 16 amino acids. CDR3: CASSLGGRQTYNEQFF. In DNA, the CDR3 is TGCGCCAGCAGCTTGGGCGGCAGGCAGACCTACAATGAGCAGTTCTTC.

The chain recombines TRBV19 with TRBJ2-1; possibly TRBD1 or TRBD2 for D (6 bases each). V was trimmed by 3 bases and J by 5 bases, leaving 17 bases between them. In germline, CDR1 is LNHDA, CDR2 SQIVND (reference sequence). The CDR3 runs to 16 residues. CDR3 region: CASSISSGAVNNEQFF. The CDR3 DNA reads TGTGCCAGTAGTATTTCGTCGGGGGCGGTTAACAATGAGCAGTTCTTC.

The chain's CDR3 is CATSRDIGMNTEAFF. Here the CDR3 DNA reads TGTGCCACCAGCAGAGATATAGGCATGAACACTGAAGCTTTCTTT. The V gene is TRBV15, the J gene TRBJ1-1; D unresolved. Germline V gives CDR1 LNHNV, CDR2 YYDKDF (reference sequence). Deletions cut 0 bases from V and 0 bases from J, with 8 bases between. The CDR3 covers 15 residues.

The V gene is TRBV5-8, the J gene TRBJ2-7; maybe TRBD1 (7 bases). The CDR3 is 15 residues long. The V gene's germline CDR1 is SGHTS and CDR2 YDEGEE. Trimming took 4 bases from V and 3 from J, leaving 17 bases between them. The CDR3 DNA reads as TGTGCCAGCAGCATGGGACAGACTAGGGGCTACGAGCAGTACTTC. Protein: CASSMGQTRGYEQYF.

This sequence joins TRBV6-5 and TRBJ2-1, with unresolved D. Trimming took 2 bases from V and 5 from J, leaving 7 bases between them. Germline V gives CDR1 MNHEY, CDR2 SVGAGI. This CDR3 region has 13 residues. The CDR3 loop is CASSYTSDNEQFF. The CDR3 nucleotides read TGTGCCAGCAGTTACACGAGTGACAATGAGCAGTTCTTC.

The J gene is TRBJ2-7, the V gene TRBV19; maybe TRBD1 (6 bases). The CDR3 runs to 15 residues. Germline assignment: CDR1 LNHDA and CDR2 SQIVND (reference sequence). The V end lost 6 bases, the J end lost 0 bases, and 15 bases lay between the germline ends. The CDR3 nucleotides read TGTGCCAGTAGCCGGCAGGGGCGGAGCTCCTACGAGCAGTACTTC. Protein sequence: CASSRQGRSSYEQYF.

The chain is built from TRBV11-2 and TRBJ1-1; D not resolved. The CDR3 consists of 12 residues. The V gene lost 4 bases and the J gene lost 2 bases, with 5 bases spanning the gap. Germline V gives CDR1 SGHAT, CDR2 FQNNGV. CDR3 region: CASSSTNTEAFF. CDR3 nucleotides: TGTGCCAGCAGCTCAACAAACACTGAAGCTTTCTTT.

V and J are TRBV7-2 and TRBJ2-7; 9 nucleotides line up with TRBD2. Trimming at V came to 7 bases and at J to 4 bases, leaving 2 bases not matched to a gene. The CDR3 covers 12 residues. Germline CDR1 SGHTA, CDR2 FQGNSA. CDR3 coding DNA: TGTGCCAGCACGCGGGAGGGGTACGAGCAGTACTTC. Its protein is CASTREGYEQYF.

V and J are TRBV6-1 and TRBJ1-2; D is unclear. The CDR3 is made up of 15 amino acids. CDR1 is MNHNS, CDR2 SASEGT, per germline. The germline V and J ends were trimmed by 1 base and 4 bases, with 13 bases remaining between them. The CDR3 loop is CASSEVVRVGYGYTF. CDR3 DNA: TGTGCCAGCAGTGAAGTTGTAAGGGTTGGCTATGGCTACACCTTC.

The gene calls are TRBV19 and TRBJ2-1, with a weak D call TRBD2 (6 bases). V was pared by 1 base and J by 7 bases, with 14 bases between. The CDR3 consists of 15 residues. The germline gives CDR1 LNHDA, CDR2 SQIVND (reference sequence). CDR3 nucleotides: TGTGCCAGTAGTATAGTTGCGGGCGCGGGGAATGAGCAGTTCTTC. The encoded protein is CASSIVAGAGNEQFF.

The chain employs TRBV14 and TRBJ1-3, with D uncertain. Germline-derived CDR1 and CDR2 are SGHDN and FVKESK. The CDR3 spans 12 residues. V was cut by 4 bases and J by 4 bases, with 5 bases left in between. The CDR3 DNA follows: TGTGCCAGCAGCCGTGGGGGAAACACCATATATTTT. This translates into CASSRGGNTIYF.

The DNA for the CDR3 is TGTGCCAGCAGCCGCGCCCTCGAGCAGTACTTC. Its protein product is CASSRALEQYF. The chain links TRBV7-3 to TRBJ2-7; D ambiguous. CDR1 is SGHTA and CDR2 is FQGTGA in the germline V gene. The CDR3 extends over 11 amino acids. Trimming removed 5 bases from V and 6 bases from J, with 8 bases in between.

The chain combines TRBV6-5 with TRBJ2-7; 12 bases are a match to TRBD2. Germline V gives CDR1 MNHEY, CDR2 SVGAGI. J was trimmed by 0 bases and V by 4 bases; bases with no gene match: 4. This CDR3 is 16 amino acids long. The CDR3 loop is CASSLGLAGNSYEQYF. The CDR3 DNA is TGTGCCAGCAGTTTAGGACTAGCGGGAAACTCCTACGAGCAGTACTTC.

This rearrangement joins TRBV9 to TRBJ2-1; 11 nucleotides line up with TRBD2. J gave up 6 bases and V 4 bases, and 6 bases lay outside the gene matches. The germline V gene has CDR1 SGDLS and CDR2 YYNGEE. The length of the CDR3 is 15 residues. For the CDR3, the DNA is TGTGCCAGCAGCCAACTAGCGGGAGTCGGCAATGAGCAGTTCTTC. Its translation: CASSQLAGVGNEQFF.

The table lists this clone with a few counts. This chain's CDR3 is CASSLGGWGKSDTQYF. The DNA of the CDR3 is TGTGCCAGCAGCTTAGGGGGATGGGGGAAATCAGATACGCAGTATTTT. The chain couples TRBV11-2 to TRBJ2-3, with D perhaps given as TRBD1 or TRBD2 (5 bases each). Per the germline V gene, CDR1 is SGHAT and CDR2 is FQNNGV. The CDR3 totals 16 residues. The germline V and J ends were trimmed by 1 base and 4 bases, with 15 bases remaining between them.

The chain combines TRBV7-3 with TRBJ2-2; 14 bases are shared with TRBD2. In germline, CDR1 is SGHTA, CDR2 FQGTGA. V gave up 5 bases and J gave up 6 bases; unmatched junction bases: 8. The CDR3 has 17 amino acids. The CDR3 is CASSRNPGLAGAGELFF. In nucleotides, the CDR3 is TGTGCCAGCAGCCGCAACCCGGGACTAGCGGGAGCCGGGGAGCTGTTTTTT.

In nucleotides, the CDR3 is TGTGCCAGCACTAAGCGTCGCAACACCGGGGAGCTGTTTTTT. This encodes CASTKRRNTGELFF. The V gene is TRBV6-1, the J gene TRBJ2-2; D gene unclear. There are 14 residues in the CDR3. Germline CDR1 and CDR2: MNHNS and SASEGT. Trimming pared 7 bases from V and 2 bases from J, leaving 11 bases between.

The genes are TRBV5-4 and TRBJ2-3; 15 bases fit TRBD2. The CDR3 runs to 17 residues. Germline V gene sequence: CDR1 SGHNT, CDR2 YYREEE (reference sequence). Trimming removed 4 bases from V and 6 bases from J; junction bases left unmatched: 9. In nucleotides, the CDR3 is TGTGCCAGCAGCCCGGCCTGGACTAGCGGGAGGGGTGATACGCAGTATTTT. Its translation is CASSPAWTSGRGDTQYF.

V usage is TRBV5-1 and J usage is TRBJ1-4, with 8 bases matching TRBD1. The germline V gene encodes CDR1 SGHRS and CDR2 YFSETQ. J gave up 7 bases and V 4 bases, and 9 bases lay outside the gene matches. This CDR3 has 15 residues. CDR3 DNA sequence: TGCGCCAGCAGCGCAGGGGGACAGGTCGCTGAAAAACTGTTTTTT. This gives the protein CASSAGGQVAEKLFF.

The chain joins TRBV6-5 to TRBJ2-2; D unresolved. V lost 6 bases and J 2 bases, leaving 7 bases between the germline ends. This CDR3 contains 13 residues. Germline V CDR1 and CDR2: MNHEY, SVGAGI. CDR3 bases: TGTGCCAGCAGATACAGAAACACCGGGGAGCTGTTTTTT. This gives the protein CASRYRNTGELFF.

This clone came up a few times. The CDR3 nucleotides are TGTGCCAGCAGCCGCGGGCCGGACACTGAAGCTTTCTTT. It is translated as CASSRGPDTEAFF. V is TRBV14 and J is TRBJ1-1; D remains unclear. This CDR3 contains 13 residues. V lost 4 bases to trimming and J lost 3 bases, with 9 bases between them. CDR1 is SGHDN, CDR2 FVKESK, per germline. The full variable domain, completed using reference TRBV14 and TRBJ1-1, is EAGVTQFPSHSVIEKGQTVTLRCDPISGHDNLYWYRRVMGKEIKFLLHFVKESKQDESGMPNNRFLAERTGGTYSTLKVQPAELEDSGVYFCASSRGPDTEAFFGQGTRLTVV.

The V call is TRBV2, the J call TRBJ1-1; a weak D match, TRBD1 (6 bases). The germline gives CDR1 SNHLY, CDR2 FYNNEI. The CDR3 has 15 amino acids. Deletions cut 7 bases from V and 1 base from J, with 16 bases between. CDR3 DNA: TGTGCCAGCATCTACACACCGGGGGCGAACACTGAAGCTTTCTTT. As protein: CASIYTPGANTEAFF.

This chain links TRBV5-1 with TRBJ2-7; no firm D call. CDR1 is SGHRS, CDR2 YFSETQ, per germline. V shed 0 bases and J shed 3 bases, with 13 bases lying between them. This CDR3 contains 15 residues. CDR3: CASSLVAEPRYEQYF. The CDR3 DNA reads as TGCGCCAGCAGCTTGGTGGCAGAGCCCCGCTACGAGCAGTACTTC.